The sequence of this T cell receptor (beta chain) was determined in a study of metastatic and nonmetastatic thyroid tumors. At the level of the study: The study looked at repertoires side by side in blood and in tumor or nodule tissue from malignant and benign thyroid patients.

Overall study results and limits: The study reportedly found significantly higher TCR beta diversity in malignant thyroid tumors than benign nodules, in blood and tumor.

Every patient was untreated before thyroid surgery. The V gene's germline CDR1 is SGHDN and CDR2 FVKESK. The CDR3 runs 12 residues. Via MiXCR, TCRdb re-called the PCR reads. The data contain tens of thousands of clones, roughly 15% of them singletons. About this clone: Its antigen remains unidentified. A junction end diverges from the germline sequence, so it may reflect a read error.

Material: blood. The receptor was derived from a female donor with papillary thyroid cancer or a benign thyroid nodule (not recorded which). Some clones in this sample may be carry-over from other donors' samples. This chain uses TRBV14 with TRBJ1-2; D gene ambiguous. As DNA, the CDR3 is TGTGCCAACAGCCAAGGGAGTAGTGGCTACACCTTC. Protein product: CANSQGSSGYTF.